This T cell receptor (beta chain) emerged from a study of cytomegalovirus exposure and HLA in healthy donors. Trimming cost V 4 bases and J 3 bases, with 13 bases left between them. This CDR3 has 13 amino acids. The germline CDR1 and CDR2 sequences are SQVTM and ANQGSEA. PCR primers comprised 60 Vbeta and 13 Jbeta primers. Sequencing was performed with immunoSEQ multiplex PCR; in TCRdb, only in-frame clones are kept and a portion is missing. The sample lists 150,000 or so clones; 76% were seen once. Sequencing was carried out using PBMCs. This TCR was sampled from a female donor in good health and CMV-seronegative. The V and J genes are TRBV29-1 and TRBJ2-7; D remains ambiguous. The CDR3 DNA is TGCAGCGTTGGGAACGATAGGAGCTACGAGCAGTACTTC. It yields the protein CSVGNDRSYEQYF.